This T cell receptor beta chain was captured by sequencing in a study of cytomegalovirus exposure and HLA in healthy donors. Overall study results and limits: A few chains tied to CMV proved CMV antigen-specific in vitro. It was reported in a later analysis that an Asian-associated ancestry cluster showed fewer N-insertions than the roughly 670-donor mean.

This clone was detected once. Its target is unknown. Germline-derived CDR1 and CDR2 are MNHNS and SASEGT. The length of the CDR3 is 16 residues. The V segment lost 4 bases and the J segment 7 bases; nucleotides outside the gene matches: 12. In the PCR, 60 Vbeta and 13 Jbeta primers were used. Sequencing used immunoSEQ multiplex PCR; TCRdb keeps in-frame clones, though not all of them. The sample has 95,000 to 150,000 clones, 80% seen once. The chain recombines TRBV6-1 with TRBJ2-4; TRBD1 aligns across 8 bases. This TCR derives from a man under 40 in good health and CMV-seronegative. The material sequenced was PBMCs. The chain's CDR3 is CASSAGFRGRLNIQYF. The CDR3 region has the DNA TGTGCCAGCAGTGCAGGGTTCAGGGGGCGGCTGAACATTCAGTACTTC.